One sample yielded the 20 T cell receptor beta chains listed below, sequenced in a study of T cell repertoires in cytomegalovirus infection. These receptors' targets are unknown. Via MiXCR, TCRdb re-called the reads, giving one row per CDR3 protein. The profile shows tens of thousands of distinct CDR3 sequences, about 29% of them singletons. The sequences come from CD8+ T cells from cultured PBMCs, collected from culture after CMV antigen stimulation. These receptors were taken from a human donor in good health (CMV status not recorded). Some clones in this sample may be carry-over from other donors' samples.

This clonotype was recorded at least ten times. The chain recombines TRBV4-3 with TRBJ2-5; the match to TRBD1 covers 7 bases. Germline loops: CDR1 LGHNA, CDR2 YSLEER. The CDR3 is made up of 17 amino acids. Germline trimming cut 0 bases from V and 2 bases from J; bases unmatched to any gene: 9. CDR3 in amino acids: CASSQDPAGGVQETQYF. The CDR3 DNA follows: TGCGCCAGCAGCCAAGATCCGGCAGGGGGAGTACAAGAGACCCAGTACTTC.

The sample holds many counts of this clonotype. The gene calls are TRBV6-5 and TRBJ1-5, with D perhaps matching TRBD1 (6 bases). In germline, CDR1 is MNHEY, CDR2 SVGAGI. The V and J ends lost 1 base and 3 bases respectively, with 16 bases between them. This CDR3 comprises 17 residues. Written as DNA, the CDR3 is TGTGCCAGCAGTTACTTTCGTCCAGGGACACTCAATCAGCCCCAGCATTTT. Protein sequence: CASSYFRPGTLNQPQHF.

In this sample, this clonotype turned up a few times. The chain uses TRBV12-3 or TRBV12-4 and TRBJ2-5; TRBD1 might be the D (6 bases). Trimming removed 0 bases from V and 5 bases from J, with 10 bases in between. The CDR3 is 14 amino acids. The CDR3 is CASSLAGGRETQYF. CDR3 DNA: TGTGCCAGCAGTTTAGCTGGGGGCCGGGAGACCCAGTACTTC.

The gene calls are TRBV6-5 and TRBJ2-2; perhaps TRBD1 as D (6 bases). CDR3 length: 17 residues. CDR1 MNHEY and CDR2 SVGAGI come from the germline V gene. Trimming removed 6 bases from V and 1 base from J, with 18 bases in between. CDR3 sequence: CASSQWVQGLNTGELFF. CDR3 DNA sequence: TGTGCCAGCAGCCAATGGGTCCAGGGGTTGAACACCGGGGAGCTGTTTTTT.

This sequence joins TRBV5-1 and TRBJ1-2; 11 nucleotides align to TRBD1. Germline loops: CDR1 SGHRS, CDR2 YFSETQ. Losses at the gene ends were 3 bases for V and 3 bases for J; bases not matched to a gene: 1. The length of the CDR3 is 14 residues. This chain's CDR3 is CASSWTGGDYGYTF. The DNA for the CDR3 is TGCGCCAGCAGCTGGACAGGGGGCGACTATGGCTACACCTTC.

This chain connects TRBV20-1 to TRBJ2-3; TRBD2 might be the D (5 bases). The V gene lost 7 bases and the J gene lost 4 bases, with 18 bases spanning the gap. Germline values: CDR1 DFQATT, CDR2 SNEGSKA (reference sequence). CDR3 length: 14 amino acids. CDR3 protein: CSVERPSSADTQYF. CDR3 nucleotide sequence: TGCAGTGTGGAGCGGCCCTCCTCGGCAGATACGCAGTATTTT.

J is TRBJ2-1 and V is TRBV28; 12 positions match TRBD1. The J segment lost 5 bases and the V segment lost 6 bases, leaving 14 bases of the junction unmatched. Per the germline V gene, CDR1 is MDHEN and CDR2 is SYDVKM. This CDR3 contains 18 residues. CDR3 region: CASRGGTGGGRPHNEQFF. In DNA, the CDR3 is TGTGCCAGCAGAGGGGGGACAGGGGGCGGTCGGCCCCACAATGAGCAGTTCTTC.

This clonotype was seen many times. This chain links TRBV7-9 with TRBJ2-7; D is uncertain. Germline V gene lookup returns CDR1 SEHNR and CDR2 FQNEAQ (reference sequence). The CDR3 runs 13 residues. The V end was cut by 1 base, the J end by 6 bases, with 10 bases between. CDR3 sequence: CASSLDQFPEQYF. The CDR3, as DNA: TGTGCCAGCAGCTTAGATCAGTTCCCCGAGCAGTACTTC.

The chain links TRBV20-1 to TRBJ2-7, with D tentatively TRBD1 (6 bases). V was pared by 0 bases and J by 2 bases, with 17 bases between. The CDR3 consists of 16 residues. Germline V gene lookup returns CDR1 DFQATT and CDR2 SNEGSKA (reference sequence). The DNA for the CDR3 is TGCAGTGCTAGAGATAGTACAGGGCGTCCCCCCTACGAGCAGTACTTC. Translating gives CSARDSTGRPPYEQYF.

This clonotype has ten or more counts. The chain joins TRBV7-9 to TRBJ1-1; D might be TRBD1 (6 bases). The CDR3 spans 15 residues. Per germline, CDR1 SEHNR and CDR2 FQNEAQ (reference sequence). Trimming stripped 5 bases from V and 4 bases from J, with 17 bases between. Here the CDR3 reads CASSHPQGMVTEAFF. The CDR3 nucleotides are TGTGCCAGCAGCCACCCACAGGGTATGGTCACTGAAGCTTTCTTT.

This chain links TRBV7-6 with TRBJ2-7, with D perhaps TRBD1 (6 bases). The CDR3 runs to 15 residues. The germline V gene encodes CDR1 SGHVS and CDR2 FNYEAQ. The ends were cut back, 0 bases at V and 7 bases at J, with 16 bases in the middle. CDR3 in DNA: TGTGCCAGCAGCTTAGCCCACAGGGAGCAATGGGAGCAGTACTTC. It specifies CASSLAHREQWEQYF.

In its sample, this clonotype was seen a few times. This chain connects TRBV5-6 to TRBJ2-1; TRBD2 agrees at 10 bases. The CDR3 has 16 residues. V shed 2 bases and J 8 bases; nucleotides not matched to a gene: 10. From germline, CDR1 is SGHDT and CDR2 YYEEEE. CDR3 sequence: CASSFSTSGNPDEQFF. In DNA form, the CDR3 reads TGTGCCAGCAGCTTTTCCACTAGCGGGAATCCCGATGAGCAGTTCTTC.

CDR3 sequence reads: CASSLDPGQTYEQYF. DNA for the CDR3: TGTGCCAGCAGCTTGGACCCGGGACAGACCTACGAGCAGTACTTC. V and J are TRBV5-4 and TRBJ2-7; 7 nucleotides align to TRBD1. CDR1 is SGHNT and CDR2 is YYREEE in the germline V gene (reference sequence). The length of the CDR3 is 15 residues. With 0 bases clipped from V and 2 bases from J, the junction kept 5 bases outside the gene matches.

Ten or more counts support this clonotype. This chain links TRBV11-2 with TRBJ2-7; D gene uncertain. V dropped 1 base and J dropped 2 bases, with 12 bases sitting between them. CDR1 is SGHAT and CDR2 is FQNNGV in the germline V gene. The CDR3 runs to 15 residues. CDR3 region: CASSLAARDPYEQYF. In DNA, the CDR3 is TGTGCCAGCAGCTTAGCGGCTAGGGATCCCTACGAGCAGTACTTC. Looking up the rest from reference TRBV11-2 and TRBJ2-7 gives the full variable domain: EAGVAQSPRYKIIEKRQSVAFWCNPISGHATLYWYQQILGQGPKLLIQFQNNGVVDDSQLPKDRFSAERLKGVDSTLKIQPAKLEDSAVYLCASSLAARDPYEQYFGPGTRLTVT.

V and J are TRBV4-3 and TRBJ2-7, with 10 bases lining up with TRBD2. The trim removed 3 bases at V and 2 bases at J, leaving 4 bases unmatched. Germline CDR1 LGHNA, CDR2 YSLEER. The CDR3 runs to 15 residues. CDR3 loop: CASSQGSGGPYEQYF. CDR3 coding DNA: TGCGCCAGCAGCCAGGGTAGCGGGGGGCCCTACGAGCAGTACTTC.

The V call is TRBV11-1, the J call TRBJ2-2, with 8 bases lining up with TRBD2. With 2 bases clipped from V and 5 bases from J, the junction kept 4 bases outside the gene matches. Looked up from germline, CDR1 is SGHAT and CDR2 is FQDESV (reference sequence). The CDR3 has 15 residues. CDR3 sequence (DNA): TGTGCCAGCAGCTTAACAGCGGGGGCTACCGGGGAGCTGTTTTTT. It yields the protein CASSLTAGATGELFF.

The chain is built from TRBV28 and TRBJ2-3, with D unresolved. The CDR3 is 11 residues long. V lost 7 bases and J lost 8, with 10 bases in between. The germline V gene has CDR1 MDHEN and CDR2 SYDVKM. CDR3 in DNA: TGTGCCAGCACCCCGATGGGTACGCAGTATTTT. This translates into CASTPMGTQYF.

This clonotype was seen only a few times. In DNA, the CDR3 is TGCAGTGCTAGAGATGGGGGGGAGAGCTCCTACGAGCAGTACTTC. It codes for CSARDGGESSYEQYF. The rearrangement joins TRBV20-1 to TRBJ2-7, with 7 bases identical to TRBD2. Germline V gives CDR1 DFQATT, CDR2 SNEGSKA (reference sequence). The V gene end was trimmed by 0 bases and the J gene end by 0 bases; junction bases not matched to a gene: 5. The CDR3 runs to 15 residues.

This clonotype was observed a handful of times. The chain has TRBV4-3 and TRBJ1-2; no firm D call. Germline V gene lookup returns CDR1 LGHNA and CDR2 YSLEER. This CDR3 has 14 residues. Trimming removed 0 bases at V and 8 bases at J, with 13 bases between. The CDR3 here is CASSQEVVGKGYTF. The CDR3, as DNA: TGCGCCAGCAGCCAAGAAGTGGTAGGGAAAGGCTACACCTTC.

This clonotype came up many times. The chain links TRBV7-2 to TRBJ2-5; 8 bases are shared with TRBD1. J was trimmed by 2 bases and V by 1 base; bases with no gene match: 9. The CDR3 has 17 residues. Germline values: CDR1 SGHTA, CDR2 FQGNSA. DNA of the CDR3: TGTGCCAGCAGCTTAGGACAACAGGGGGGACCTCAAGAGACCCAGTACTTC. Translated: CASSLGQQGGPQETQYF.